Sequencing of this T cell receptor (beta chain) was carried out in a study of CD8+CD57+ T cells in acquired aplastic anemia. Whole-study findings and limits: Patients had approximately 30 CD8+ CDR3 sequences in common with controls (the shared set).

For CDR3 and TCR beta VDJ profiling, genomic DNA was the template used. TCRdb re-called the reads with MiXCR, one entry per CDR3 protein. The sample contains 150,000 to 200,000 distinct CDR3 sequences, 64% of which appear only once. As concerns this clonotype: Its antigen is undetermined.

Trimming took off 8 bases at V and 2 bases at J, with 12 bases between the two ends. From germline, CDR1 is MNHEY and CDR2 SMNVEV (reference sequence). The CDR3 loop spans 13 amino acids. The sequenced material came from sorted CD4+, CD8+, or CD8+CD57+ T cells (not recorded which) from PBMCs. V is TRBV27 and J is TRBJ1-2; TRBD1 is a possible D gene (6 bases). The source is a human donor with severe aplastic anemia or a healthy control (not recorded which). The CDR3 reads CASGKQGNYGYTF. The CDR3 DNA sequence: TGTGCCAGCGGAAAACAGGGAAACTATGGCTACACCTTC.